The 13 T cell receptor beta chains below come from one sample, sequenced in a study of blood T cells in healthy people across ages. It was with a sample-barcoded 5' primer and a J-beta primer mix that a second PCR of roughly 6 to 11 cycles was run. From the 5' RACE reads, TCRdb called clonotypes with MiXCR, one entry per CDR3 protein. This sample has some 800,000 distinct CDR3 sequences, with just under 25% found just once. The same data also went into a second study, on T cells of mothers and their children.

The sample was blood. The receptor set was obtained from a boy between 10 and 17 years old in good health.

This clonotype occurred a few times. This rearrangement joins TRBV5-5 to TRBJ1-5; D possibly corresponds to TRBD1 (6 bases). From germline, CDR1 is SGHKS and CDR2 YYEKEE (reference sequence). The CDR3 is 16 residues long. Trimming pared 0 bases from V and 4 bases from J, leaving 14 bases between. The CDR3 protein is CASSLAAGEMNQPQHF. CDR3 in DNA: TGTGCCAGCAGCTTGGCTGCAGGGGAGATGAATCAGCCCCAGCATTTT. Looking up the rest from reference TRBV5-5 and TRBJ1-5 gives the full variable domain: DAGVTQSPTHLIKTRGQQVTLRCSPISGHKSVSWYQQVLGQGPQFIFQYYEKEERGRGNFPDRFSARQFPNYSSELNVNALLLGDSALYLCASSLAAGEMNQPQHFGDGTRLSIL.

With respect to this clonotype: Being one base from a much bigger clone, this may be a read error. The V call is TRBV5-1, the J call TRBJ2-2, with TRBD1 matching 10 bases. V lost 8 bases and J lost 7; bases outside the gene matches: 8. Looked up from germline, CDR1 is SGHRS and CDR2 is YFSETQ. This CDR3 has 14 amino acids. DNA for the CDR3: TGCGCCAGAAGCACGGGACAGGGGCACGGGGAGCTGTTTTTT. It is translated as CARSTGQGHGELFF.

The chain employs TRBV6-1 and TRBJ2-1; possible D gene TRBD1, 5 bases. This CDR3 spans 15 amino acids. V lost 2 bases, J lost 2 bases, and 10 bases lay in between. The germline gives CDR1 MNHNS, CDR2 SASEGT. CDR3 sequence (DNA): TGTGCCAGCAGTGAATCTAGGACAACCTACAATGAGCAGTTCTTC. This encodes CASSESRTTYNEQFF.

The chain employs TRBV20-1 and TRBJ2-4; D might be TRBD1 or TRBD2, each matching 5 bases. The CDR3 loop spans 15 amino acids. In germline, CDR1 is DFQATT, CDR2 SNEGSKA (reference sequence). V shed 5 bases and J shed 5 bases, with 19 bases lying between them. The CDR3 DNA reads TGCAGTGCTCAAGACTACAGGACCTCCCAAAACATTCAGTACTTC. It specifies CSAQDYRTSQNIQYF.

In this sample, this clonotype turned up a few times. The V call is TRBV5-1, the J call TRBJ2-1; D uncertain. CDR1 SGHRS and CDR2 YFSETQ come from the germline V gene. The CDR3 consists of 14 residues. V lost 1 base to trimming and J lost 3 bases, with 8 bases between them. The CDR3 region has the DNA TGCGCCAGCAGCTTGATGAGTCACTACAATGAGCAGTTCTTC. It is translated as CASSLMSHYNEQFF. Full variable domain (rest looked up from reference TRBV5-1 and TRBJ2-1): KAGVTQTPRYLIKTRGQQVTLSCSPISGHRSVSWYQQTPGQGLQFLFEYFSETQRNKGNFPGRFSGRQFSNSRSEMNVSTLELGDSALYLCASSLMSHYNEQFFGPGTRLTVL.

This clonotype was recorded a few times. One end of the junction is discordant with germline, which a read error may explain. The chain links TRBV5-1 to TRBJ2-5; perhaps TRBD2 as D (5 bases). CDR3 size: 17 residues. Germline loops: CDR1 SGHRS, CDR2 YFSETQ. The DNA of the CDR3 is TGCGCCAGTAGCTTGGGAGTAGGGCTGAACGTTAAAGAGACCCAGTACTTC. Its protein product is CASSLGVGLNVKETQYF.

This clonotype was seen at least ten times. This sequence joins TRBV7-6 and TRBJ2-2, with D tentatively TRBD2 (7 bases). Trimming took 5 bases from V and 7 from J, leaving 23 bases between them. The V gene's germline CDR1 is SGHVS and CDR2 FNYEAQ. This CDR3 is 17 amino acids long. The CDR3 coding sequence is TGTGCCAGCAGCACTCCCCGGGGGCGGGAGTTGGACGGGGAGCTGTTTTTT. Protein: CASSTPRGRELDGELFF.

A few counts support this clonotype. The chain employs TRBV29-1 and TRBJ2-5; D is perhaps TRBD2 (6 bases). The J call may be incorrect, as the DNA end agrees better with TRBJ2-7. Germline values: CDR1 SQVTM, CDR2 ANQGSEA. CDR3 length: 13 residues. CDR3 sequence reads: CSVKGLHRDEQYF. The CDR3 coding sequence is TGCAGCGTAAAGGGACTCCACCGGGACGAGCAGTACTTC.

The CDR3 sequence is CSVELRRGQGGEQFF. In nucleotides, the CDR3 is TGCAGCGTTGAACTAAGACGGGGCCAGGGAGGTGAGCAGTTCTTC. The chain carries TRBV29-1 and TRBJ2-5; tentatively, D is TRBD2 (6 bases). The J call may be in error: the DNA end matches TRBJ2-1 better. Germline CDR1 reads SQVTM; CDR2 reads ANQGSEA. CDR3 size: 15 residues.

CDR3 bases: TGCAGTGCTAGAGATCTCCGGACAGGGTTGGAGACCCAGTACTTC. Translated, it gives CSARDLRTGLETQYF. J is TRBJ2-5 and V is TRBV20-1; 8 nucleotides match TRBD1. J was trimmed by 5 bases and V by 0 bases; bases with no gene match: 8. The CDR3 is 15 amino acids. In germline, CDR1 is DFQATT, CDR2 SNEGSKA (reference sequence).

This clonotype was seen a handful of times. The V gene is TRBV29-1, the J gene TRBJ2-1; D not certain. Per the germline V gene, CDR1 is SQVTM and CDR2 is ANQGSEA. The CDR3 has 16 residues. Trimming shortened V by 7 bases and J by 1 base, and 20 bases separated the two germline ends. The CDR3: CSGCPTVDLSYNEQFF. CDR3 sequence (DNA): TGCAGCGGGTGCCCTACAGTAGATCTTTCCTACAATGAGCAGTTCTTC.

The gene calls are TRBV9 and TRBJ2-3; D is possibly TRBD1 (6 bases). This CDR3 has 15 residues. The germline V gene has CDR1 SGDLS and CDR2 YYNGEE. V dropped 0 bases and J dropped 1 base, with 9 bases sitting between them. CDR3 region: CASSVGGLRTDTQYF. CDR3 nucleotide sequence: TGTGCCAGCAGCGTAGGGGGGCTACGCACAGATACGCAGTATTTT.

The rearrangement joins TRBV6-6 to TRBJ2-7; TRBD1 matches 8 bases. This CDR3 has 14 residues. Germline V lookup: CDR1 MNHNY, CDR2 SVGAGI (reference sequence). Unmatched junction bases numbered 8, after V lost 6 bases and J lost 4 bases. Written as DNA, the CDR3 is TGTGCCAGCAGCCACACAGGGGGGATGTACGAGCAGTACTTC. Translating gives CASSHTGGMYEQYF.